The rows below give T cell receptor beta chains drawn from one sample of a study of post-analysis software for immune sequencing data. Each CDR3 protein is one row after TCRdb ran MiXCR on the PCR reads. The sample records around 500,000 distinct CDR3 sequences, around a third being singletons. Material: blood. These TCRs come from a girl under 18 with multiple sclerosis. The CDR3 runs from the conserved cysteine through the conserved F or W. D genes are given only for firm matches. Clone size is given for some rows only: seen once, a few or many times, or a class if the clone is expanded.

j_call,v_call,clone_size,d_call,cdr3_length,cdr3_nt,cdr3_aa
TRBJ2-1,TRBV3-1,few,TRBD2,16,TGTGCCAGCAGCCAAGGCTTAGCGGGGGGTAACAATGAGCAGTTCTTC,CASSQGLAGGNNEQFF
TRBJ2-3,TRBV13,.,.,17,TGTGCCAGCAGCTTAGACCTCTCCGGGGGCAGCACAGATACGCAGTATTTT,CASSLDLSGGSTDTQYF
TRBJ2-5,TRBV7-8,few,TRBD2,18,TGTGCCAGCAGCACTCGACTAGCGGGGGATCCGTACCAAGAGACCCAGTACTTC,CASSTRLAGDPYQETQYF
TRBJ1-2,TRBV3-1,.,.,15,TGTGCCAGCAGCCAGCGCTGGACGGCTAACTATGGCTACACCTTC,CASSQRWTANYGYTF
TRBJ2-7,TRBV7-9,few,.,13,TGTGCCAGCTCGGGGGATAGCTCCTACGAGCAGTACTTC,CASSGDSSYEQYF
TRBJ2-2,TRBV5-5,few,.,15,TGTGCCAGCAGCTGGGGTCCCGAAAGGGCCGGGGAGCTGTTTTTT,CASSWGPERAGELFF
TRBJ1-2,TRBV11-2,.,TRBD1,13,TGTGCCAGCAGTCACCCAGGGGGTCAAGGCTACACCTTC,CASSHPGGQGYTF
TRBJ1-1,TRBV7-3,.,TRBD1,13,TGTGCCAGCAGCTCGGGACAGGGCCCTGAAGCTTTCTTT,CASSSGQGPEAFF
TRBJ1-1,TRBV4-1,.,TRBD1,14,TGCGCCAGCAGCCACCAGACAGGGATGGGTGAAGCTTTCTTT,CASSHQTGMGEAFF
TRBJ1-1,TRBV5-1,.,.,14,TGCGCCAGCAGCTTAGACTACACGAACACTGAAGCTTTCTTT,CASSLDYTNTEAFF
TRBJ2-1,TRBV7-3,.,.,16,TGTGCCAGCAGCTCACAAGCTAGGGGTTTATTCGGTGAGCAGTTCTTC,CASSSQARGLFGEQFF
TRBJ2-3,TRBV28,.,TRBD2,18,TGTGCCAGCAGTTTTTCCCCGGGACTAGGGACTAGCACAGATACGCAGTATTTT,CASSFSPGLGTSTDTQYF
TRBJ1-4,TRBV21-1,.,.,14,TGTTTATATTGGGGAGACCCAACTAATGAAAAACTGTTTTTT,CLYWGDPTNEKLFF
TRBJ2-5,TRBV20-1,few,.,14,TGCAGTGCGCTTCTGGGGAGTCGGGCAGAGACCCAGTACTTC,CSALLGSRAETQYF
TRBJ2-3,TRBV6-5,few,.,14,TGTGCCAGCAGACGGGACGGATCGGCGGATACGCAGTATTTT,CASRRDGSADTQYF